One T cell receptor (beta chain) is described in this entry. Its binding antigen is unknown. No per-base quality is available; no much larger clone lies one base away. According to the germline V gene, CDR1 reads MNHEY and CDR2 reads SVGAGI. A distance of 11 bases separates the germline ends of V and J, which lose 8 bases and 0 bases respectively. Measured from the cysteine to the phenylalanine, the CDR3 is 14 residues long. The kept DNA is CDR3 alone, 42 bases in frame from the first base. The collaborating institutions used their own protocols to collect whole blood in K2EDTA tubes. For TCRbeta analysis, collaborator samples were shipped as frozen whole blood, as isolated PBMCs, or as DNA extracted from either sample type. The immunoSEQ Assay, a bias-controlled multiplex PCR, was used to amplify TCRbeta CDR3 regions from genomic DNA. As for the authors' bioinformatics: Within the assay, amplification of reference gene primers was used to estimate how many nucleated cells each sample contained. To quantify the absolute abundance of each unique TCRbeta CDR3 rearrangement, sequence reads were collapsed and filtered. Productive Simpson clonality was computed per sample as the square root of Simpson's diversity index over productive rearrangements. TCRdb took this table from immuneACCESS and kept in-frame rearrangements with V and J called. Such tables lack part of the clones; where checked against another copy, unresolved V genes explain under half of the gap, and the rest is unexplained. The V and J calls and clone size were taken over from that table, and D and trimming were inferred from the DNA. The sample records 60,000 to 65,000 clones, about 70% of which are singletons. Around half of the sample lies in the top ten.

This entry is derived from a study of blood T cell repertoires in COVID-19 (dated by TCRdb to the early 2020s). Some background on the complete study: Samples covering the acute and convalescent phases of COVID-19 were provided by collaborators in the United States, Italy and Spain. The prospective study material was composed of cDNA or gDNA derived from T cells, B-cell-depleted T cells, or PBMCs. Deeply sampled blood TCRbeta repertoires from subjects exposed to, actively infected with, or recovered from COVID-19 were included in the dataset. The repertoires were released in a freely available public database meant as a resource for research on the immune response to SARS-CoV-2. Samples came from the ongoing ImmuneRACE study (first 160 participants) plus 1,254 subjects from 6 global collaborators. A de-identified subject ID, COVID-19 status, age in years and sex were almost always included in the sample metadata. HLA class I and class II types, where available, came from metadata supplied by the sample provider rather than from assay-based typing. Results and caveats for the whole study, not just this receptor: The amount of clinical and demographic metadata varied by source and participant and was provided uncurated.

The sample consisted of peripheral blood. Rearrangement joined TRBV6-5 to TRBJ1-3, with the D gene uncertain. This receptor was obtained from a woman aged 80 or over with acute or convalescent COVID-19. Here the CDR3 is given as CASGVGGSGNTIYF. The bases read TGTGCCAGCGGGGTCGGAGGCTCTGGAAACACCATATATTTT.